A selection of T cell receptor beta chains follows, all from one sample in a study of cytomegalovirus exposure and HLA in healthy donors. Sequenced by immunoSEQ multiplex PCR; TCRdb stores in-frame clones only, minus some. The data hold some 76,000 clones, with approximately 84% observed a single time. Input material: PBMCs. Receptor source: a woman aged 45-59 years in good health and CMV-seronegative. CDR3s include the opening cysteine and the closing phenylalanine or tryptophan. Each record gives: D gene, clone size, J gene, V gene, CDR3 DNA, CDR3 protein. D genes are given only for firm matches. Clone size is stated in some rows and not others, as once, few, many or a class when expanded.

>TRBD1|-|TRBJ1-1|TRBV27
TGTGCCAGCAACCGACAGGGGCCGAACACTGAAGCTTTCTTT
CASNRQGPNTEAFF
>TRBD1|-|TRBJ1-1|TRBV11-2
TGTGCCAGCAGCTCCAGGGACAGGGGGCTACCTGAAGCTTTCTTT
CASSSRDRGLPEAFF
>TRBD2|few|TRBJ2-1|TRBV28
TGTGCCAGCAGACCTAGCGGGAGGGCCGAGCAGTTCTTC
CASRPSGRAEQFF
>-|-|TRBJ2-6|TRBV27
TGTGCCAGCACCACTTCACGCTCTGGGGCCAACGTCCTGACTTTC
CASTTSRSGANVLTF
>TRBD1|-|TRBJ2-3|TRBV7-9
TGTGCCAGCAGCTTAACTGGACAGGGAAGAGGTACAGATACGCAGTATTTT
CASSLTGQGRGTDTQYF
>TRBD1|-|TRBJ1-5|TRBV7-2
TGTGCCAGCAGCCCTACAGGGGGCCGGGATCAGCCCCAGCATTTT
CASSPTGGRDQPQHF
>-|-|TRBJ1-2|TRBV5-5
TGTGCCAGCAGCCCTTCGCAGGACTATGGCTACACCTTC
CASSPSQDYGYTF
>-|-|TRBJ1-2|TRBV28
TGTGCCAGCAGTTTACTCGGTTCCAACTATGGCTACACCTTC
CASSLLGSNYGYTF
>TRBD2|-|TRBJ2-7|TRBV11-2
TGTGCCAGCAGCTTAGATCACGTAGCGGGGGTCTACGAGCAGTACTTC
CASSLDHVAGVYEQYF
>-|-|TRBJ1-1|TRBV11-2
TGTGCCAGCAGCTCGGCCGCCCGGGGTCTGAGCCTCAACACTGAAGCTTTCTTT
CASSSAARGLSLNTEAFF
>-|-|TRBJ2-5|TRBV13
TGTGCCAGCAGCCTAGTGGACCTCAAAAACAGGGAAGAGAGCCAGTACTTC
CASSLVDLKNREESQYF
>TRBD2|-|TRBJ2-1|TRBV7-2
TGTGCCAGCAGCTTTACCGGACTAGCGGGCATTCGTGAGCAGTTCTTC
CASSFTGLAGIREQFF
>-|-|TRBJ1-3|TRBV5-5
TGTGCCAGCAGCCAGACAGTCTCTGGAAACACCATATATTTT
CASSQTVSGNTIYF
>TRBD2|-|TRBJ2-1|TRBV5-1
TGCGCCAGCAGCGTAGCGGGTGTGTCCTACAATGAGCAGTTCTTC
CASSVAGVSYNEQFF
>TRBD1|-|TRBJ2-7|TRBV19
TGTGCCAGTAGTATCGATAAGGGAGGGACAGGGAGCTCCTACGAGCACCACTTC
CASSIDKGGTGSSYEHHF
>-|-|TRBJ2-3|TRBV29-1
TGCAGCGGACAGGTGGAGGTAACAGATACGCAGTATTTT
CSGQVEVTDTQYF
>TRBD2|once|TRBJ2-2|TRBV5-4
TGTGCCAGCAGCTTCGTTCTCGGAGCGGGGGGGAACACCGGGGAGCTGTTTTTT
CASSFVLGAGGNTGELFF
>TRBD1|-|TRBJ1-2|TRBV28
TGTGCCAGCAGACGACCGGGACAGCGGGTCTCGAATGGGGGCTACACCTTC
CASRRPGQRVSNGGYTF
>TRBD1|few|TRBJ1-1|TRBV5-4
TGTGCCAGCAGCTCACGGACAGGAGTGAACACTGAAGCTTTCTTT
CASSSRTGVNTEAFF
>-|-|TRBJ2-3|TRBV5-6
TGTGCCAGCAGCTTGGGCCCGGGACAACAGTATTTT
CASSLGPGQQYF
>TRBD1|-|TRBJ2-7|TRBV15
TGTGCCACCAGCAGAGATCGGGGACAGGGGGCCGCCTACGAGCAGTACTTC
CATSRDRGQGAAYEQYF
>-|-|TRBJ1-4|TRBV27
TGTGCCAGCAGTGATCGGGGAACACCTAATGAAAAACTGTTTTTT
CASSDRGTPNEKLFF
>-|-|TRBJ2-5|TRBV5-1
TGCGCCAGCAGCTTGGGCCAGCAAGAGACCCAGTACTTC
CASSLGQQETQYF
>TRBD2|-|TRBJ2-1|TRBV28
TGTGCCAGCAGTTTAGAGGCGGGAGGGCCAGTTGAGCAGTTCTTC
CASSLEAGGPVEQFF
>-|-|TRBJ1-1|TRBV25-1
TGTGCCAGCAGTGGCCAGGGCTCCAACACTGAAGCTTTCTTT
CASSGQGSNTEAFF
>-|-|TRBJ2-7|TRBV11-2
TGTGCCAGCAGCTTAGCCCACTACGAGCAGTACTTC
CASSLAHYEQYF
>TRBD1|-|TRBJ1-4|TRBV6-5
TGTGCCAGCAGCAGGGACAGGGCGTATGAAAAACTGTTTTTT
CASSRDRAYEKLFF
>-|-|TRBJ2-1|TRBV29-1
TGCAGCGTTGGAATACTAGCCGCTGAGCAGTTCTTC
CSVGILAAEQFF
>TRBD2|-|TRBJ2-3|TRBV4-2
TGTGCCAGCACCCCACGAAGCGGGGGCTCTAGAACAGATACGCAGTATTTT
CASTPRSGGSRTDTQYF
>-|-|TRBJ1-1|TRBV14
TGTGCCAGCAGCCACCTGTCCGGACAGTGGAACACTGAAGCTTTCTTT
CASSHLSGQWNTEAFF
>TRBD1|-|TRBJ1-2|TRBV7-9
TGTGCCAGCAGCTTCGGGACAGGAGAACTTTCTAACTATGGCTACACCTTC
CASSFGTGELSNYGYTF
>TRBD1|-|TRBJ1-2|TRBV29-1
TGCAGCGTTGAAACTTTGGACAGGGGCGGCTATGGCTACACCTTC
CSVETLDRGGYGYTF
>-|-|TRBJ1-5|TRBV5-6
TGTGCCAGCAGCTTAAGAGGGAGCAATCAGCCCCAGCATTTT
CASSLRGSNQPQHF
>TRBD1|-|TRBJ2-7|TRBV5-1
TGCGCCAGCAGCTTGGGACAGGGGCCCACCTACGAGCAGTACTTC
CASSLGQGPTYEQYF
>TRBD1|-|TRBJ2-7|TRBV6-5
TGTGCCAGCAGTTATCTGGACAGGTCCTACGAGCAGTACTTC
CASSYLDRSYEQYF
>TRBD1|-|TRBJ1-2|TRBV28
TGTGCCAGCAGTTTACGAGGGGGCATGGGCTATGGCTACACCTTC
CASSLRGGMGYGYTF
>-|-|TRBJ2-3|TRBV12-5
TGTGCTAGTGGTTTTCGTTTATCGGGGGGCACAGATACGCAGTATTTT
CASGFRLSGGTDTQYF
>TRBD1|few|TRBJ1-4|TRBV6-5
TGTGCCAGCAGTAGCAGGGGGCGAAATGAAAAACTGTTTTTT
CASSSRGRNEKLFF
>TRBD1|-|TRBJ2-3|TRBV29-1
TGCAGCGTTGGGGAGGACAGGGACCGCACAGATACGCAGTATTTT
CSVGEDRDRTDTQYF
>-|-|TRBJ2-7|TRBV5-4
TGTGCCAGCAGCTTGGATTCCTTCTACGAGCAGTACTTC
CASSLDSFYEQYF